This TCR beta chain was observed in a study of blood T cell repertoires in COVID-19. Study as a whole: Samples of COVID-19 (acute and convalescent) were obtained from the United States, Italy and Spain.

The V gene's germline CDR1 is SGHDT and CDR2 YYEEEE. The length of the CDR3 is 15 residues. V was pared by 3 bases and J by 8 bases, with 6 bases of the junction left unmatched. In the original analysis: Amplified reference gene primers provided the basis for estimating nucleated cell counts. The method was immunoSEQ multiplex PCR; TCRdb's version includes in-frame clones alone and lacks a portion of them. V and J calls and clone size are copied from that table; D and trimming were computed from the DNA. The sample lists 60,000 to 75,000 clones; about 87% were seen once. The source of this sequence is a man between 50 and 59 years old with active COVID-19. The chain is built from TRBV5-6 and TRBJ2-1; 12 nucleotides align to TRBD1. Sample: peripheral blood. CDR3: CASSSGTGGGHEQFF. The CDR3 DNA follows: TGTGCCAGCAGCTCCGGGACAGGGGGCGGGCATGAGCAGTTCTTC.